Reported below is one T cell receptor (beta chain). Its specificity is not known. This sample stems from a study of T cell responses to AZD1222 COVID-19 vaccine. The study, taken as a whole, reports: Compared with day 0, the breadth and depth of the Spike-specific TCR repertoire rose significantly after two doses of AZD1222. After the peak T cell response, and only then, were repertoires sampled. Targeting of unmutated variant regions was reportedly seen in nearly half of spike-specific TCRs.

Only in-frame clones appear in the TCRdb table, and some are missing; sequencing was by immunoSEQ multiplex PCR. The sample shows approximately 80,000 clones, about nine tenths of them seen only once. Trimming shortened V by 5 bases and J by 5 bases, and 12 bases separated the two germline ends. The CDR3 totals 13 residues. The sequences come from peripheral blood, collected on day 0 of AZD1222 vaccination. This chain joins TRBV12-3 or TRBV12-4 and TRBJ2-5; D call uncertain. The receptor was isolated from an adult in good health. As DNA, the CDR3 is TGTGCCAGCAGTCCCGTCTGGCCGGAGACCCAGTACTTC. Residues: CASSPVWPETQYF.